This TCR beta chain was observed in a study of T-cell memory formation after mild COVID-19 (dated by TCRdb to the early 2020s). Background on the whole study: TCR sequence clusters from the two donors were found to be largely donor specific. Longitudinal TCRalpha and TCRbeta repertoire sequencing tracked T-cell clones expanding and contracting after mild COVID-19 in a couple of donors. Two young, previously healthy adult volunteers made up the cohort, one male and one female. Overall study results and their limits: The second-wave clones that peaked on day 37 were not confirmed to be SARS-CoV-2 specific. The study included only a couple of mild cases, and larger cohorts that include severe cases with pre-infection samples were judged to be necessary. From day 15 to 85, contracting clones showed balanced CD4/CD8 phenotypes, whereas a second wave of clones that expanded from day 15 to 37 leaned towards CD4+. Some responding clones were found in pre-infection memory, which suggests that pre-existing cross-reactive memory T cells took part in the SARS-CoV-2 response. Contracting CD4+ clones turned up mainly in the CM and EM memory subsets, whereas EMRA was where CD8+ clones were enriched.

Ficoll-Paque density gradient centrifugation was the method used to isolate PBMCs. Sequencing relied on an Illumina NovaSeq 6000. TCRalpha and TCRbeta cDNA libraries were built by 5'RACE with constant-segment primers, adding sample barcodes and unique molecular identifiers. Trizol reagent was used to extract RNA from every sample. Libraries were amplified in two PCR steps, with a second sample barcode and Illumina TruSeq adapters added in the second step. The libraries were sequenced on an Illumina NovaSeq using 2 x 150 bp paired-end reads. Under the source paper's analysis protocol: Reads were demultiplexed and collapsed into UMI-guided consensus sequences with migec v1.2.7. Using mixcr v2.1.11, UMI consensuses were aligned to TRA and TRB V and J templates and then assembled into clonotypes. Expanded or contracted clonotypes were those called significant by both edgeR and NoisET, with noise models trained on biological replicates. For edgeR calls, the thresholds were a false discovery rate-adjusted p below 0.01 and a log2 fold-change of 1. As an exploratory analysis of dynamics, PCA with hierarchical clustering was applied to max-normalized trajectories of the 1000 most abundant clonotypes. Separately sequenced CD4+ and CD8+ repertoires were used to assign the CD4 or CD8 phenotype of responding clones. Using fastp trimming at Q25 and MiXCR clonotype assembly, TCRdb reanalyzed the public sequencing data and kept in-frame beta chains. Under each unique CDR3 protein, matching rows form one entry showing the most common genes and DNA. The V and J calls and clone size come from TCRdb's table, not from the authors' own analysis. Counted in this sample were over 500,000 distinct CDR3 sequences; around 16% of them appeared once. The ten largest clonotypes hold 8.1% of the sample.

As regards this clonotype: Its binding antigen is unknown. Base qualities are not at hand, and no much larger clone is one base apart.

The sequenced material came from PBMCs or a T cell subset sorted from them (not recorded which). The sequence was obtained from an adult woman who had mild COVID-19 (a few samples of this study predate the infection). The sample titles of this study are shuffled in the database, so cell type and time point are left out; the donor was told from shared clones.

In nucleotide form, the sequence is TGTGCCAGCAGCCCCCCGACTAGCGGGGAAGGAGATGAGCAGTTCTTC. This encodes CASSPPTSGEGDEQFF. This chain joins TRBV7-9 to TRBJ2-1; a stretch of 11 junction bases matches TRBD2. The CDR3 goes from the cysteine to the phenylalanine over 16 residues. Just the 48-base CDR3 DNA is kept, in frame starting at base 1. Trimming accounts for 5 bases at V and 8 bases at J, while the number of junction bases matched to no gene is 11. The germline V gene (reference sequence) gives CDR1 as SEHNR and CDR2 as FQNEAQ.